One sample yielded the 18 T cell receptor beta chains listed below, sequenced in a study of cytomegalovirus exposure and HLA in healthy donors. The PCR ran on 60 Vbeta and 13 Jbeta primers. Profiling relied on immunoSEQ multiplex PCR, and the TCRdb table lists in-frame clones only, not all of them. The repertoire holds tens of thousands of clones, about 78% seen once, with 9% to 14% in the top ten. Material: PBMCs. The receptors shown here come from a woman between 40 and 50 years old in good health and CMV-seropositive.

This clone was detected a few times. This chain joins TRBV15 and TRBJ2-1; 13 bases fit TRBD2. V lost 8 bases to trimming and J lost 7 bases; unmatched junction nucleotides: 5. This CDR3 region has 14 residues. Germline V gene data show CDR1 as LNHNV and CDR2 as YYDKDF (reference sequence). The CDR3 nucleotides are TGTGCCACCCGGGGGACTAGCGGGGCGAATGAGCAGTTCTTC. Amino acids: CATRGTSGANEQFF.

This chain uses TRBV15 with TRBJ2-1; TRBD2 matches at 11 bases. J lost 8 bases, V lost 7 bases, and 7 bases had no gene match. Germline assignment: CDR1 LNHNV and CDR2 YYDKDF (reference sequence). This CDR3 region has 14 residues. The CDR3 is CATKLAGVGYEQFF. The CDR3, as DNA: TGTGCCACCAAACTAGCGGGGGTAGGGTATGAGCAGTTCTTC.

As concerns this clone: One junction end does not reproduce the germline sequence, and a read error may be involved. The chain is built from TRBV5-4 and TRBJ1-6; the D is unclear. The germline CDR1 and CDR2 sequences are SGHNT and YYREEE (reference sequence). The CDR3 covers 16 residues. CDR3 DNA sequence: TGTGCCAGCAGCTTGGACCCAAGCTCCTATAATTCACCCCTCAACTTT. The encoded protein is CASSLDPSSYNSPLNF.

This clone was seen only a few times. This chain links TRBV9 with TRBJ2-7, with D possibly matching TRBD2 (7 bases). Looked up from germline, CDR1 is SGDLS and CDR2 is YYNGEE. The CDR3 covers 19 residues. With 0 bases removed from V and 0 bases from J, the gap between germline ends came to 22 bases. The CDR3 DNA is TGTGCCAGCAGCGTAGGCGGGGGCGCAGGGACCCAACCCTCCTACGAGCAGTACTTC. The encoded protein is CASSVGGGAGTQPSYEQYF. Full variable domain (remainder filled in from reference TRBV9 and TRBJ2-7): DSGVTQTPKHLITATGQRVTLRCSPRSGDLSVYWYQQSLDQGLQFLIQYYNGEERAKGNILERFSAQQFPDLHSELNLSSLELGDSALYFCASSVGGGAGTQPSYEQYFGPGTRLTVT.

The V call is TRBV14, the J call TRBJ2-1, with 8 bases identical to TRBD2. The length of the CDR3 is 16 residues. Germline CDR1 is SGHDN and CDR2 is FVKESK. Trimming at V came to 4 bases and at J to 9 bases, leaving 14 bases not matched to a gene. The CDR3 DNA sequence: TGTGCCAGCAGCCTCGCGGGGGGACTAACTTTTGGTGAGCAGTTCTTC. It encodes CASSLAGGLTFGEQFF.

This clone is a singleton in its sample. The gene calls are TRBV20-1 and TRBJ1-5; tentative D call: TRBD1 (5 bases). The CDR3 loop spans 11 amino acids. CDR1 DFQATT and CDR2 SNEGSKA come from the germline V gene (reference sequence). V gave up 5 bases and J gave up 6 bases, with 8 bases separating them. The CDR3 spells CSAGTIQPQHF. CDR3 bases: TGCAGTGCTGGGACTATTCAGCCCCAGCATTTT.

This chain connects TRBV9 to TRBJ2-2, with TRBD2 matching 7 bases. The germline CDR1 and CDR2 sequences are SGDLS and YYNGEE. The junction had 14 bases not matched to a gene; V was cut back by 2 bases and J by 4 bases. The CDR3 runs 18 residues. CDR3 residues: CASSVLGGSGTPTGELFF. CDR3 sequence (DNA): TGTGCCAGCAGCGTTCTCGGGGGGAGCGGGACTCCCACCGGGGAGCTGTTTTTT.

The chain carries TRBV5-1 and TRBJ1-2; D possibly corresponds to TRBD1 (6 bases). Looked up from germline, CDR1 is SGHRS and CDR2 is YFSETQ. The CDR3 is 14 amino acids. The V and J ends lost 4 bases and 0 bases respectively, with 10 bases between them. CDR3 protein: CASSVDSPNYGYTF. CDR3 nucleotides: TGCGCCAGCAGCGTGGACAGTCCTAACTATGGCTACACCTTC.

The CDR3 spells CASSRTGGDGYEQYF. CDR3 coding DNA: TGTGCCAGCAGTCGGACAGGGGGCGACGGCTACGAGCAGTACTTC. This chain uses TRBV6-5 with TRBJ2-7; TRBD1 agrees at 11 bases. The CDR3 runs 15 residues. With V trimmed by 5 bases and J by 3 bases, 6 bases remained unmatched. In germline, CDR1 is MNHEY, CDR2 SVGAGI.

The V and J genes are TRBV4-1 and TRBJ2-7; possible D gene TRBD2, 6 bases. Germline CDR1 is MGHRA and CDR2 is YSYEKL. Trimming removed 3 bases from V and 2 bases from J, with 20 bases in between. The length of the CDR3 is 17 residues. The CDR3 loop reads CASSHPEDGGSPYEQYF. The CDR3 nucleotides read TGCGCCAGCAGCCATCCCGAGGATGGGGGGTCGCCCTACGAGCAGTACTTC.

In DNA, the CDR3 is TGTGCCAGTAGTTCTACAGCGGGACGGGTAATCTACGAGCAGTACTTC. It yields the protein CASSSTAGRVIYEQYF. The chain combines TRBV19 with TRBJ2-7; 7 nucleotides line up with TRBD2. CDR3 length: 16 amino acids. The germline V gene encodes CDR1 LNHDA and CDR2 SQIVND (reference sequence). The junction had 13 bases not matched to a gene; V was cut back by 5 bases and J by 3 bases.

The CDR3 is CASRFPGTYGYTF. The CDR3 coding sequence is TGTGCAAGTCGCTTTCCAGGAACCTATGGCTACACCTTC. The chain joins TRBV12-2 to TRBJ1-2; no check of the table's D call, TRBD1, against the DNA was made. TRBV12-2 is shown as a pseudogene. This CDR3 contains 13 residues.

V gene TRBV4-2 combines with J gene TRBJ2-7; 7 nucleotides agree with TRBD1. V shed 0 bases, J shed 2 bases, and the junction held 7 bases outside the gene matches. Germline CDR1 and CDR2: LGHNA and YNFKEQ. The CDR3 is 16 residues long. The DNA of the CDR3 is TGTGCCAGCAGCCAAGACCTACAGGGGTCGACCTACGAGCAGTACTTC. This sequence encodes CASSQDLQGSTYEQYF.

The V and J genes are TRBV7-9 and TRBJ1-1; TRBD1 aligns across 7 bases. V shed 4 bases, J shed 14 bases, and the junction held 10 bases outside the gene matches. CDR1 and CDR2 from the germline V gene are SEHNR and FQNEAQ (reference sequence). This CDR3 is built from 12 residues. CDR3 in amino acids: CASSSGVRGQFF. Written as DNA, the CDR3 is TGTGCCAGCAGCTCAGGGGTCAGGGGACAGTTCTTT.

In the case of this clone: Relative to the germline gene, one junction end is altered; a read error may explain this. V usage is TRBV2 and J usage is TRBJ1-3; 7 nucleotides align to TRBD1. The CDR3 sequence is 13 residues long. Germline V gene sequence: CDR1 SNHLY, CDR2 FYNNEI. The CDR3 reads CAGSGDRLNTIYF. In DNA, the CDR3 is TGTGCCGGCAGTGGGGACAGACTAAACACCATATATTTT.

This clone was counted once. The chain employs TRBV2 and TRBJ1-1, with D perhaps TRBD1 (6 bases). CDR1 SNHLY and CDR2 FYNNEI come from the germline V gene. This CDR3 region has 13 residues. V gave up 4 bases and J gave up 5 bases, with 11 bases separating them. The CDR3 spells CASSAGEGTEAFF. The DNA of the CDR3 is TGTGCCAGCAGTGCAGGGGAGGGTACTGAAGCTTTCTTT.

The rearrangement links TRBV7-3 to TRBJ2-3; 9 bases are a match to TRBD2. Trimming at V came to 3 bases and at J to 2 bases, leaving 6 bases not matched to a gene. This CDR3 has 16 amino acids. Germline V gene lookup returns CDR1 SGHTA and CDR2 FQGTGA. CDR3 DNA sequence: TGTGCCAGCAGCTTCGGGACTAGCATAATCACAGATACGCAGTATTTT. The encoded protein is CASSFGTSIITDTQYF.

The CDR3 loop is CAIRSGQGGNEQYF. CDR3 sequence (DNA): TGTGCCATCAGATCGGGACAGGGGGGCAACGAGCAGTACTTC. This rearrangement joins TRBV10-3 to TRBJ2-7, with TRBD1 matching 11 bases. V gave up 6 bases and J gave up 5 bases; unmatched junction bases: 6. Germline V gene data show CDR1 as ENHRY and CDR2 as SYGVKD. The CDR3 runs to 14 residues.